The rows below give T cell receptor beta chains drawn from one sample of a study of STAT5B mutations in CD4+ large granular lymphocyte leukemia. Sequencing used immunoSEQ multiplex PCR; TCRdb keeps in-frame clones, though not all of them. Counted here are about 34,000 clones, roughly 70% occurring once; the ten biggest clones make up about 1%. Sequencing was carried out using CD4+ T cells from blood buffy coats. The receptors stem from a human donor in good health. CDR3s include the opening cysteine and the closing phenylalanine or tryptophan. Each record gives: J gene, V gene, CDR3 protein.

>TRBJ2-3|TRBV14
CASSLFREDTQYF
>TRBJ1-1|TRBV7-2
CASSLARASEAFF
>TRBJ1-4|TRBV7-9
CASSRGDSLGEKLFF
>TRBJ2-5|TRBV6-5
CASSYLTSGQETQYF
>TRBJ1-2|TRBV2
CASRGQLNYGYTF
>TRBJ1-1|TRBV19
CASSRGQTMNTEAFF
>TRBJ2-5|TRBV7-9
CASSTLAGGFAQYF
>TRBJ2-7|TRBV19
CASRRQDFGFGKQYF
>TRBJ2-1|TRBV7-9
CASSLAFGSYNEQFF
>TRBJ1-2|TRBV5-4
CASSLASGRTYGYTF
>TRBJ1-1|TRBV19
CASSLNTGLTEAFF
>TRBJ1-5|TRBV6-1
CAATGTGNNQPQHF
>TRBJ2-2|TRBV6-1
CASSSTNRGAGELFF
>TRBJ2-5|TRBV5-4
CASSLYRRETQYF
>TRBJ1-3|TRBV2
CASEGNGNTIYF